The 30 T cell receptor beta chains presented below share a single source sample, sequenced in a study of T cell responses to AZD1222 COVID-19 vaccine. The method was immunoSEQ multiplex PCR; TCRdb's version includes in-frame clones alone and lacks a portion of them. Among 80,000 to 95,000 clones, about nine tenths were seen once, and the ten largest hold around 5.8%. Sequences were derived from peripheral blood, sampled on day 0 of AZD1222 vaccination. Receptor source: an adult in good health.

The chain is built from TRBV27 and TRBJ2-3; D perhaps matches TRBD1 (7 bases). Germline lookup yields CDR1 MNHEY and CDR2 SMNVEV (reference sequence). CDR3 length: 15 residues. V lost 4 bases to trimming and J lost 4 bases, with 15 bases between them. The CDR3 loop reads CASSSGGGSADTQYF. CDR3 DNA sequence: TGTGCCAGCAGTTCAGGAGGGGGCAGTGCAGATACGCAGTATTTT.

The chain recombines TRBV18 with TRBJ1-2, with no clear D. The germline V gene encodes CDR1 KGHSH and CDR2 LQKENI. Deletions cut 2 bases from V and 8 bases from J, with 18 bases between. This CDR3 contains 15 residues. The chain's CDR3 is CASSPNRGTFQGYTF. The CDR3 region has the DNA TGTGCCAGCTCACCAAACCGGGGAACCTTTCAGGGCTACACCTTC.

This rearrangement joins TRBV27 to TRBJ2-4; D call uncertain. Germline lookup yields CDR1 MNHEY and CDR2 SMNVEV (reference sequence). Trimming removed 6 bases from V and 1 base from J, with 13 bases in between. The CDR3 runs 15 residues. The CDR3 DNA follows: TGTGCCAGCAGCTCAGGCGGTCGGGCCAAAAACATTCAGTACTTC. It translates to CASSSGGRAKNIQYF.

The CDR3 spells CASSLGGVNTEAFF. Here the CDR3 DNA reads TGTGCCAGCAGCCTGGGGGGGGTGAACACTGAAGCTTTCTTT. This chain uses TRBV11-3 with TRBJ1-1; D is possibly TRBD1 (5 bases). V shed 5 bases and J shed 0 bases, with 10 bases lying between them. Germline V gene lookup returns CDR1 SGHNT and CDR2 YENEEA. The CDR3 loop spans 14 amino acids.

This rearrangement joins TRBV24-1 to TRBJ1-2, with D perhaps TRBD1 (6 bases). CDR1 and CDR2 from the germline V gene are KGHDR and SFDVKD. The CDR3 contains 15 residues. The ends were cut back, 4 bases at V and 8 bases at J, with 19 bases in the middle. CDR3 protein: CATSDAQGPVRGYTF. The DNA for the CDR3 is TGTGCCACCAGTGACGCACAGGGACCAGTGCGGGGCTACACCTTC.

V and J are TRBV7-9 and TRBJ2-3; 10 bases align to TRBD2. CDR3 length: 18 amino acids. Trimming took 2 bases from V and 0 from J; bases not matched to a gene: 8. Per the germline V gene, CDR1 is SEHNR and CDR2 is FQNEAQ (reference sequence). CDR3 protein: CASSLFGAGGPSTDTQYF. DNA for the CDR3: TGTGCCAGCAGCTTATTCGGAGCGGGGGGGCCGAGCACAGATACGCAGTATTTT. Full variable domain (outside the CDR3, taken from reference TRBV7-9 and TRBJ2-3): DTGVSQNPRHKITKRGQNVTFRCDPISEHNRLYWYRQTLGQGPEFLTYFQNEAQLEKSRLLSDRFSAERPKGSFSTLEIQRTEQGDSAMYLCASSLFGAGGPSTDTQYFGPGTRLTVL.

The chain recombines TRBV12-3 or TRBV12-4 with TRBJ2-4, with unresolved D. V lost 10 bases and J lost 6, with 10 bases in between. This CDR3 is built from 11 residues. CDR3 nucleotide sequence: TGTGCCATCAAGGATCGAAACATTCAGTACTTC. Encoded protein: CAIKDRNIQYF.

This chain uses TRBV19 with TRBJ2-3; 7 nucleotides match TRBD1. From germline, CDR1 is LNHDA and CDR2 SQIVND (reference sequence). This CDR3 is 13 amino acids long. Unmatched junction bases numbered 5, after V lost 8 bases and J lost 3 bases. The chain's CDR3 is CASRNRGTDTQYF. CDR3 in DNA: TGTGCCAGTCGGAACAGGGGAACAGATACGCAGTATTTT.

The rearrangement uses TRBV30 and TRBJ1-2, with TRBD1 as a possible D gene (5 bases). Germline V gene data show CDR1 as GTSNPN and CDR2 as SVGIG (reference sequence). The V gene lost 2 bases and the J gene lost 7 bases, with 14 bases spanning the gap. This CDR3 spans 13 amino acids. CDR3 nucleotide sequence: TGTGCCTGGAGTAAACCAGGGAGGATTGGCTACACCTTC. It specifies CAWSKPGRIGYTF.

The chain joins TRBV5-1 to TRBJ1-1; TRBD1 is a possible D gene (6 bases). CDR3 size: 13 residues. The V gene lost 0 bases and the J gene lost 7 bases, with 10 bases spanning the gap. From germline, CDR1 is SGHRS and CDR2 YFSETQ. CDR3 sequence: CASSLATGLEAFF. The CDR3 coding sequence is TGCGCCAGCAGCTTGGCCACAGGGCTTGAAGCTTTCTTT.

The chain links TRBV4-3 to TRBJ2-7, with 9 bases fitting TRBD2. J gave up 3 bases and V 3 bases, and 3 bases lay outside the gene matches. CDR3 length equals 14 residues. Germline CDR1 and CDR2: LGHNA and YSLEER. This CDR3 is CASSHLAGSYEQYF. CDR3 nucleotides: TGCGCCAGCAGCCACCTAGCGGGGAGCTACGAGCAGTACTTC.

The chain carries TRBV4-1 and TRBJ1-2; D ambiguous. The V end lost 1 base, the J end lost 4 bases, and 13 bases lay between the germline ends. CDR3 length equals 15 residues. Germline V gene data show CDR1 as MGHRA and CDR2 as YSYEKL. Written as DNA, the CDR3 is TGCGCCAGCAGCCAAGGGAGGGCCCAGCTCTATGGCTACACCTTC. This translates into CASSQGRAQLYGYTF.

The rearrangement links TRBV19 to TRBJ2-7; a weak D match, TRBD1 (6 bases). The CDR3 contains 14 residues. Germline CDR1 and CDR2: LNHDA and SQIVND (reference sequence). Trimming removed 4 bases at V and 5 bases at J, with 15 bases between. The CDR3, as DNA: TGTGCCAGTAGTAATAGGGGGTTTAGCGACGAGCAGTACTTC. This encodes CASSNRGFSDEQYF.

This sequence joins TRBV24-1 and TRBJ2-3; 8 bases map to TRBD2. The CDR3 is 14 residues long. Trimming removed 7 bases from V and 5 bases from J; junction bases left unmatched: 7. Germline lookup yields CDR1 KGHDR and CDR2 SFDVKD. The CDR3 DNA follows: TGTGCCACCAGGTCGCGGGGGGCCCTAGATACGCAGTATTTT. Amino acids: CATRSRGALDTQYF.

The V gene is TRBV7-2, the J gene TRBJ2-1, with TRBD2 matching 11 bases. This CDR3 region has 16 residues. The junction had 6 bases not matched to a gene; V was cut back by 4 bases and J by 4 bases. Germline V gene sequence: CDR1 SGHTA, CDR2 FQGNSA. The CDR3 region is CASSSSGGTRYNEQFF. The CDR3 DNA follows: TGTGCCAGCAGCTCTAGCGGGGGGACGCGGTACAATGAGCAGTTCTTC.

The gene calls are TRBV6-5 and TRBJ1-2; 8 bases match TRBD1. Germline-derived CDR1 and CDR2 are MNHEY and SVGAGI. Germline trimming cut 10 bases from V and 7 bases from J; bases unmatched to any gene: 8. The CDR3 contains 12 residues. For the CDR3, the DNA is TGTGCCATCACAGGGGGTTTTGGTGGCTACACCTTC. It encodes CAITGGFGGYTF.

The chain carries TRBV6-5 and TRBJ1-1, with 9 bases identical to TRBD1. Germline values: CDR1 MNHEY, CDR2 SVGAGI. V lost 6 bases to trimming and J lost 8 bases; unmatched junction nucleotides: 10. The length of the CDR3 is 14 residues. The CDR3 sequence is CASRAGQGRLEAFF. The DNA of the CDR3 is TGTGCCAGCAGGGCGGGACAGGGAAGGCTCGAAGCTTTCTTT.

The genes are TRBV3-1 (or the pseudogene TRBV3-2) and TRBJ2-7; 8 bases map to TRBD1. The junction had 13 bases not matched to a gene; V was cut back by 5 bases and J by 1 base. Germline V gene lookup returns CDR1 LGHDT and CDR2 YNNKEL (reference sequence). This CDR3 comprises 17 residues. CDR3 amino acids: CASSKHPGTGTSYEQYF. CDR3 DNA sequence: TGTGCCAGCAGCAAACACCCCGGGACAGGTACTTCCTACGAGCAGTACTTC.

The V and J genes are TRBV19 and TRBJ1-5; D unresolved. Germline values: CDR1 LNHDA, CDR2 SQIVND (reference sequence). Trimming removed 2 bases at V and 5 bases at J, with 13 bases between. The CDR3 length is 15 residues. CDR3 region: CASSIYGDGHQPQHF. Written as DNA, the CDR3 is TGTGCCAGTAGTATATATGGGGATGGTCATCAGCCCCAGCATTTT.

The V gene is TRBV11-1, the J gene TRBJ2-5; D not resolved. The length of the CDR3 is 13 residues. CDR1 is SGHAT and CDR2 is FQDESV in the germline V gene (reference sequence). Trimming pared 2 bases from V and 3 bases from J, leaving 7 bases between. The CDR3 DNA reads TGTGCCAGCAGCTTACCCGAGGAAGAGACCCAGTACTTC. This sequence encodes CASSLPEEETQYF.

This chain's CDR3 is CASSSENTEAFF. In nucleotides, the CDR3 is TGTGCCAGCAGCTCTGAGAACACTGAAGCTTTCTTT. V and J are TRBV7-9 and TRBJ1-1; no clear D. V was clipped by 4 bases and J by 1 base, with 4 bases between them. The CDR3 has 12 amino acids. Germline CDR1 SEHNR, CDR2 FQNEAQ (reference sequence).

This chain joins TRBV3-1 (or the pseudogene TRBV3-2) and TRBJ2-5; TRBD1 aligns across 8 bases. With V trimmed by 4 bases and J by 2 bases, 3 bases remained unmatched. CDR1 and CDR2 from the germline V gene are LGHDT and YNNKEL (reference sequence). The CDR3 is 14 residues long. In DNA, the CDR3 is TGTGCCAGCAGCCTCCGGGACAGGCAAGAGACCCAGTACTTC. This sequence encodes CASSLRDRQETQYF.

For the CDR3, the DNA is TGTGCCAGCAGCTCTTACAGGGGGTCGATCGCGTACACCGGGGAGCTGTTTTTT. Translated, it gives CASSSYRGSIAYTGELFF. The chain employs TRBV13 and TRBJ2-2, with 8 nucleotides matching TRBD1. V shed 4 bases, J shed 3 bases, and the junction held 13 bases outside the gene matches. This CDR3 spans 18 amino acids. Germline CDR1 PRHDT, CDR2 FYEKMQ (reference sequence).

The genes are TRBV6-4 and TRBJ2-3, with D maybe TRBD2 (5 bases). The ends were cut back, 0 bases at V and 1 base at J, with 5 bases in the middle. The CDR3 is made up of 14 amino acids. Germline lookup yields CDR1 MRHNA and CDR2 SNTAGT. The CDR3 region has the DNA TGTGCCAGCAGTGACTCAGCGGGCACAGATACGCAGTATTTT. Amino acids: CASSDSAGTDTQYF.

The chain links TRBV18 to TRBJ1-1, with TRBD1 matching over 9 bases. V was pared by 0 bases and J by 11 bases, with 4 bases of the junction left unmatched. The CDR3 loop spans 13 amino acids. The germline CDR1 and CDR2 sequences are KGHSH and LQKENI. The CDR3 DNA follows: TGTGCCAGCTCACCACCGGGACAGGGTTCGGCTTTCTTT. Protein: CASSPPGQGSAFF.

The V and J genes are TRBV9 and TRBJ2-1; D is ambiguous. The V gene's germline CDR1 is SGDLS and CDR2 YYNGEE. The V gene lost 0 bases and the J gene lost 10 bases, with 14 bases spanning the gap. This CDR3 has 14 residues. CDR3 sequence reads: CASSVVGKGWEQFF. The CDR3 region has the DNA TGTGCCAGCAGCGTAGTTGGGAAAGGCTGGGAGCAGTTCTTC.

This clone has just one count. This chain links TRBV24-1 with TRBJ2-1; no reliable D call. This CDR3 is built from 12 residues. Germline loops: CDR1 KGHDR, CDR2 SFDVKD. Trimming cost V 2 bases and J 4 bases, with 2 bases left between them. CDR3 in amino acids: CATSDWYNEQFF. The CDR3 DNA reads TGTGCCACCAGTGATTGGTACAATGAGCAGTTCTTC.

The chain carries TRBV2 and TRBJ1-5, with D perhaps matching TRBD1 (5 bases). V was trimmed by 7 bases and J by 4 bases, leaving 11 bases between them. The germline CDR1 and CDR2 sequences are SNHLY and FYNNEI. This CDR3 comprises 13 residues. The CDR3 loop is CASTPGANQPQHF. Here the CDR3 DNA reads TGTGCCAGCACCCCTGGGGCTAATCAGCCCCAGCATTTT.

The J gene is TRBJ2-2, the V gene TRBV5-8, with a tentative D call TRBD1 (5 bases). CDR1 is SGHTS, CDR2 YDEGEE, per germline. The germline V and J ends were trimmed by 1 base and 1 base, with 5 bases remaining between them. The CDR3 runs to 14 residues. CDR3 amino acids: CASSLTGNTGELFF. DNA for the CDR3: TGTGCCAGCAGCTTGACAGGGAACACCGGGGAGCTGTTTTTT.

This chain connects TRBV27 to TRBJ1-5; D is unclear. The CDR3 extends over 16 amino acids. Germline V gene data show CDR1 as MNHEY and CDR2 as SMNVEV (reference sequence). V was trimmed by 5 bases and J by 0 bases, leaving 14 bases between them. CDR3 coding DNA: TGTGCCAGCAGTCCAAGGCCACTTTATAGCAATCAGCCCCAGCATTTT. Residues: CASSPRPLYSNQPQHF.